The 18 T cell receptor beta chains in this list originate from one sample, sequenced in a study of tumor-infiltrating lymphocytes in primary liver carcinoma. Co-extracting RNA and DNA was done with roughly 17-31 mg of unsorted bulk tissue as input. cDNA specific to TCR beta was made from roughly 500 ng of total RNA, with a constant-region primer employed for priming. Slightly modified ARM-PCR, run as three nested multiplex PCR rounds, produced the TCR beta libraries. Primers for the first two PCR rounds were TRBV1-TRBV30 forward primers and a C-beta reverse primer (approximately 10 cycles per round). TCRdb ran MiXCR on the multiplex PCR reads and lists one entry per CDR3 protein. The sample lists fewer than 200,000 distinct CDR3 sequences, just under 85% occurring once. The source material was tumor tissue from primary liver carcinoma. These receptors were collected from a man aged 35-49 years with primary liver carcinoma and hepatitis B virus infection.

This chain joins TRBV29-1 and TRBJ1-3; D is unclear. Trimming pared 1 base from V and 12 bases from J, leaving 13 bases between. The CDR3 is made up of 12 amino acids. Germline V CDR1 and CDR2: SQVTM, ANQGSEA. In nucleotides, the CDR3 is TGCAGCGTTGAAGGGGGTGGAAATAACATATATTTT. It is translated as CSVEGGGNNIYF.

In regard to this clonotype: The junction departs from germline at one end; a sequencing error may be responsible. The V and J genes are TRBV6-2 or TRBV6-3 and TRBJ2-1, with TRBD1 matching 8 bases. The CDR3 runs to 14 residues. CDR1 MNHEY and CDR2 SVGEGT come from the germline V gene. CDR3: CASSYFMQGQVPFF. The DNA of the CDR3 is TGTGCCAGCAGTTACTTTATGCAGGGACAGGTCCCGTTCTTT.

Concerning this clonotype itself: A junction end diverges from the germline sequence, so it may reflect a read error. The chain uses TRBV10-3 and TRBJ2-2, with 12 bases matching TRBD2. The length of the CDR3 is 18 residues. Germline values: CDR1 ENHRY, CDR2 SYGVKD. DNA of the CDR3: TGTGCCATCAGTGACGGGACTAGCGGGTCGGCGAACATCGGGGAGCTGTTTTTT. The encoded protein is CAISDGTSGSANIGELFF.

Worth noting for this clonotype: The junction departs from germline at one end; a sequencing error may be responsible. This chain joins TRBV10-3 and TRBJ2-3; maybe TRBD1 (5 bases). The DNA end is a closer match to TRBJ1-5, so the J assignment may be wrong. The germline gives CDR1 ENHRY, CDR2 SYGVKD. CDR3 length: 14 amino acids. CDR3 in DNA: TGTGTCATCAGTGTAGGACAAACCCGGGATACGCAGCATTTT. Translation: CVISVGQTRDTQHF.

This chain links TRBV11-3 with TRBJ1-5; D call uncertain. Germline assignment: CDR1 SGHNT and CDR2 YENEEA. The CDR3 is 15 residues long. The V end lost 3 bases, the J end lost 6 bases, and 15 bases lay between the germline ends. The CDR3: CASSFYLWVAQPQHF. The DNA of the CDR3 is TGTGCCAGCAGCTTTTATCTGTGGGTGGCTCAGCCCCAGCATTTT.

On this clonotype itself: A much bigger clone sits one base away, suggesting this may be a read error. This chain connects TRBV5-1 to TRBJ2-7; 9 positions agree with TRBD2. The CDR3 is 16 amino acids. Germline CDR1 is SGHRS and CDR2 is YFSETQ. The CDR3 spells CASGLESSGIAYEQYF. The CDR3 bases are TGCGCCAGCGGCTTAGAATCTAGCGGGATCGCCTACGAGCAGTACTTC. The full variable domain, rest sourced from reference TRBV5-1 and TRBJ2-7, is KAGVTQTPRYLIKTRGQQVTLSCSPISGHRSVSWYQQTPGQGLQFLFEYFSETQRNKGNFPGRFSGRQFSNSRSEMNVSTLELGDSALYLCASGLESSGIAYEQYFGPGTRLTVT.

With respect to this clonotype: This could be a read error, since a much larger clone is one nucleotide away. The chain uses TRBV28 and TRBJ1-2; D possibly corresponds to TRBD1 (5 bases). Per the germline V gene, CDR1 is MDHEN and CDR2 is SYDVKM. The CDR3 has 14 amino acids. The V end lost 6 bases, the J end lost 4 bases, and 15 bases lay between the germline ends. CDR3 region: CASRLSDKAYGYTF. CDR3 DNA sequence: TGTGCCAGCAGGCTGTCGGACAAGGCCTATGGCTACACCTTC.

About this clonotype itself: The conserved phenylalanine or tryptophan normally closing the CDR3 is absent here, so this likely arose from a read error. The limits of the CDR3 on the DNA are not certain, so only TCRdb's listed CDR3 is given. This chain uses TRBV11-1 with TRBJ2-2. The CDR3 is 15 amino acids in total, end residues counted. CDR1 SGHAT and CDR2 FQDESV come from the germline V gene (reference sequence). This CDR3 is CASSYIGPFSGELFC.

By sample share, this clonotype is large. The CDR3 DNA sequence: TGCAGCGTTCGGACTAGCGGGAGTTGGGCAGAGACCCAGTACTTC. It yields the protein CSVRTSGSWAETQYF. The genes are TRBV29-1 and TRBJ2-5; 13 positions match TRBD2. V dropped 5 bases and J dropped 4; count of bases not matched to a gene: 7. The CDR3 has 15 amino acids. In germline, CDR1 is SQVTM, CDR2 ANQGSEA.

As concerns this clonotype: A much larger clone differs by one base, so this may be a read error. The chain uses TRBV7-9 and TRBJ2-7; no reliable D call. This CDR3 spans 13 amino acids. From germline, CDR1 is SEHNR and CDR2 FQNEAQ (reference sequence). Written as DNA, the CDR3 is TGTGACAGCAGCCCTACCGACGGCTACGAGCAGTACTTC. It codes for CDSSPTDGYEQYF.

Remarks on this clonotype: Relative to the germline gene, one junction end is altered; a read error may explain this. This chain connects TRBV11-2 to TRBJ1-1, with D unresolved. This CDR3 contains 13 residues. Germline CDR1 and CDR2: SGHAT and FQNNGV. Written as DNA, the CDR3 is TGTGCCGGCAGCTTAGGTCTGAACATTGAAGCTTTCTTT. The encoded protein is CAGSLGLNIEAFF. Using reference TRBV11-2 and TRBJ1-1 for the parts outside the CDR3, the full variable domain is EAGVAQSPRYKIIEKRQSVAFWCNPISGHATLYWYQQILGQGPKLLIQFQNNGVVDDSQLPKDRFSAERLKGVDSTLKIQPAKLEDSAVYLCAGSLGLNIEAFFGQGTRLTVV.

The V and J genes are TRBV11-2 and TRBJ1-5, with TRBD1 matching over 8 bases. CDR1 is SGHAT, CDR2 FQNNGV, per germline. The CDR3 covers 15 residues. For the CDR3, the DNA is TGTGCTTGCAGCTTAGCAGGGGGCGGCAATCAGCCCCAGCATTTT. This gives the protein CACSLAGGGNQPQHF.

The rearrangement uses TRBV4-2 and TRBJ1-6; D perhaps matches TRBD1 (6 bases). This CDR3 contains 17 residues. V gave up 2 bases and J gave up 7 bases, with 18 bases separating them. CDR1 LGHNA and CDR2 YNFKEQ come from the germline V gene. CDR3 residues: CASSQSEPGHGNSPLHF. DNA for the CDR3: TGTGCCAGCAGCCAATCAGAACCGGGACATGGGAATTCACCCCTCCACTTT.

Concerning this clonotype: It is likely a read error, because the conserved phenylalanine at the end of the CDR3 is missing. V and J are TRBV12-3 or TRBV12-4 and TRBJ1-1; tentatively, D is TRBD1 (5 bases). The length of the CDR3 is 14 residues. CDR3 sequence: CACSIGTGETEAFL. The CDR3, as DNA: TGTGCCTGCAGTATCGGGACCGGGGAGACTGAAGCTTTCCTT.

Worth noting for this clonotype: Germline is not matched at one junction end, which may reflect a read error. The chain couples TRBV29-1 to TRBJ2-1, with D hard to call. The CDR3 contains 14 residues. Per germline, CDR1 SQVTM and CDR2 ANQGSEA. In DNA form, the CDR3 reads TGCAGCGTTGTTCGGACGGAACCCTACAATGAGCAGTTTTTC. It codes for CSVVRTEPYNEQFF.

For this clonotype: At one boundary the junction diverges from the germline segment, which might be a read error. The rearrangement joins TRBV29-1 to TRBJ1-1; D remains ambiguous. The CDR3 spans 12 residues. CDR1 SQVTM and CDR2 ANQGSEA come from the germline V gene. The DNA for the CDR3 is TGCAGTGTGGTAACAGCTAACATTGAAGCTTTCTTT. Its translation: CSVVTANIEAFF.

Turning to this clonotype: A read error is likely, as this CDR3 ends without the conserved phenylalanine or tryptophan. The chain uses TRBV12-3 or TRBV12-4 and TRBJ2-1; 10 nucleotides line up with TRBD2. The CDR3 spans 15 residues. In nucleotides, the CDR3 is TGTGTCAGCAGTTTAGAAGCGGGAGGGCCCCATGAGCAGTTCTTA. This translates into CVSSLEAGGPHEQFL.

The chain joins TRBV15 to TRBJ1-5; D may be TRBD2 (5 bases). The DNA matches TRBJ2-3 better at its end, which makes the J call doubtful. The CDR3 covers 15 residues. Germline CDR1 is LNHNV and CDR2 is YYDKDF (reference sequence). The CDR3 DNA reads as TGTGCCACCAGCAGAGATGTAGGGAGCAATCAGCCCCAGTATTTT. Amino acid sequence: CATSRDVGSNQPQYF.